Listed here are 27 T cell receptor beta chains from one sample, sequenced in a study of shared clonotypes between healthy human individuals. Sequenced by immunoSEQ multiplex PCR; TCRdb stores in-frame clones only, minus some. This sample has 2 million to 2.5 million clones, with 93% found just once. Naive-designated CD8 cells lacked CD45RO, were positively enriched for CCR7, and omitted terminally differentiated effector memory CD45RA+ cells. Sequenced: naive CD8+ T cells from PBMCs. These receptors were taken from a young man in good health. Some clones in this sample may be carry-over from other donors' samples.

The rearrangement joins TRBV5-1 to TRBJ1-1; TRBD1 agrees at 9 bases. V lost 6 bases and J lost 1; bases outside the gene matches: 1. This CDR3 is 13 amino acids long. CDR1 and CDR2 (germline): SGHRS, YFSETQ. The CDR3 DNA reads TGCGCCAGCAAGGGACAGGGGAACACTGAAGCTTTCTTT. It is translated as CASKGQGNTEAFF.

The chain combines TRBV15 with TRBJ1-2; perhaps TRBD1 as D (5 bases). Trimming removed 5 bases from V and 5 bases from J, with 18 bases in between. CDR3 length: 15 residues. Germline V gene sequence: CDR1 LNHNV, CDR2 YYDKDF (reference sequence). This chain's CDR3 is CATSPGTGVDYGYTF. In nucleotides, the CDR3 is TGTGCCACCAGCCCCGGGACCGGGGTGGATTATGGCTACACCTTC.

The rearrangement joins TRBV19 to TRBJ2-2; D could derive from TRBD1 or TRBD2 (5 bases each). Germline V gives CDR1 LNHDA, CDR2 SQIVND (reference sequence). V lost 10 bases and J 6 bases, leaving 15 bases between the germline ends. The CDR3 consists of 13 residues. The CDR3 DNA follows: TGTGCCACCGGACTCCGGGGCGCCGGGGAGCTGTTTTTT. It is translated as CATGLRGAGELFF.

This chain joins TRBV7-2 and TRBJ1-5; D is ambiguous. Trimming took off 3 bases at V and 5 bases at J, with 14 bases between the two ends. CDR1 and CDR2 from the germline V gene are SGHTA and FQGNSA. The CDR3 is 15 residues long. The CDR3 is CASSFPGPGYQPQHF. For the CDR3, the DNA is TGTGCCAGCAGCTTCCCGGGCCCGGGCTATCAGCCCCAGCATTTT.

The rearrangement links TRBV7-9 to TRBJ2-7; a possible D gene is TRBD2 (5 bases). This CDR3 region has 13 residues. CDR1 SEHNR and CDR2 FQNEAQ come from the germline V gene (reference sequence). V gave up 10 bases and J gave up 1 base, with 14 bases separating them. The CDR3 coding sequence is TGTGCCACCCAGCCCGGGGAGTCCTACGAGCAGTACTTC. It encodes CATQPGESYEQYF.

In regard to this clone: Other DNA sequences within the sample encode an identical CDR3. The chain uses TRBV14 and TRBJ2-3; D is unclear. V was clipped by 4 bases and J by 4 bases, with 9 bases between them. Germline CDR1 is SGHDN and CDR2 is FVKESK. The CDR3 is 13 amino acids. The CDR3 nucleotides read TGTGCCAGCAGCCTTGGACGGGCAGATACGCAGTATTTT. Amino acids: CASSLGRADTQYF.

This clone was detected a few times. The V gene is TRBV5-8, the J gene TRBJ1-1; D is undetermined. CDR1 SGHTS and CDR2 YDEGEE come from the germline V gene. CDR3 size: 12 residues. The V end was cut by 5 bases, the J end by 3 bases, with 8 bases between. The CDR3 DNA sequence: TGTGCCAGCAGTTGGCGGGACACTGAAGCTTTCTTT. This sequence encodes CASSWRDTEAFF.

This clone showed up just once. The V call is TRBV7-9, the J call TRBJ2-5, with D perhaps TRBD2 (5 bases). Trimming shortened V by 4 bases and J by 2 bases, and 8 bases separated the two germline ends. Germline CDR1 is SEHNR and CDR2 is FQNEAQ (reference sequence). The CDR3 is made up of 13 amino acids. The CDR3 protein is CASSYGLQETQYF. DNA of the CDR3: TGTGCCAGCAGCTACGGACTGCAAGAGACCCAGTACTTC.

Points on this clone: The junction and the germline gene differ at one end; a read error may be behind it. This specimen includes other DNA sequences encoding the same CDR3. CDR3 region: CAWSGWGETQYF. The CDR3 bases are TGTGCCTGGAGTGGATGGGGCGAGACTCAGTACTTC. The gene calls are TRBV30 and TRBJ2-5; perhaps TRBD1 as D (5 bases). The CDR3 loop spans 12 amino acids. CDR1 GTSNPN and CDR2 SVGIG come from the germline V gene (reference sequence).

This chain connects TRBV11-2 to TRBJ1-3; no firm D call. V shed 0 bases and J shed 0 bases, with 6 bases lying between them. The CDR3 spans 15 residues. Germline lookup yields CDR1 SGHAT and CDR2 FQNNGV. CDR3 DNA: TGTGCCAGCAGCTTAGATCGGAACTCTGGAAACACCATATATTTT. Amino acids: CASSLDRNSGNTIYF.

The rearrangement joins TRBV11-2 to TRBJ1-4, with D unclear. V was pared by 2 bases and J by 4 bases, with 14 bases between. Germline CDR1 reads SGHAT; CDR2 reads FQNNGV. This CDR3 comprises 16 residues. The CDR3 DNA reads TGTGCCAGCAGCTTAAGTTTGGAGCAGGTTAATGAAAAACTGTTTTTT. This translates into CASSLSLEQVNEKLFF.

This sequence joins TRBV11-1 and TRBJ2-1, with D tentatively TRBD2 (6 bases). Trimming cost V 2 bases and J 4 bases, with 9 bases left between them. This CDR3 has 14 residues. Germline V gene lookup returns CDR1 SGHAT and CDR2 FQDESV (reference sequence). The CDR3 loop is CASSLRSGYNEQFF. CDR3 DNA sequence: TGTGCCAGCAGCTTACGCAGCGGGTACAATGAGCAGTTCTTC.

The genes are TRBV4-1 and TRBJ2-7, with TRBD2 matching 10 bases. The CDR3 length is 17 residues. V lost 3 bases to trimming and J lost 4 bases; unmatched junction nucleotides: 12. In germline, CDR1 is MGHRA, CDR2 YSYEKL. CDR3 loop: CASSHPTGGLATYEQYF. CDR3 nucleotide sequence: TGCGCCAGCAGCCACCCCACAGGGGGACTAGCGACTTACGAGCAGTACTTC.

Only one count was recorded for this clone. The chain employs TRBV5-4 and TRBJ1-2; possible D gene TRBD1, 5 bases. V dropped 4 bases and J dropped 2 bases, with 21 bases sitting between them. CDR1 is SGHNT and CDR2 is YYREEE in the germline V gene (reference sequence). This CDR3 is 17 amino acids long. CDR3 sequence (DNA): TGTGCCAGCAGCGGGGGAGGAATGACAGTAAACAACTATGGCTACACCTTC. Translating it yields CASSGGGMTVNNYGYTF.

This clone showed up just once. Different DNA sequences within this sample yield the same CDR3. This rearrangement joins TRBV4-1 to TRBJ1-3; D might be TRBD1 (5 bases). Trimming cost V 0 bases and J 2 bases, with 8 bases left between them. The CDR3 loop spans 15 amino acids. CDR1 is MGHRA, CDR2 YSYEKL, per germline. CDR3 residues: CASSQDSGTGNTIYF. The CDR3 DNA is TGCGCCAGCAGCCAAGATTCAGGGACTGGAAACACCATATATTTT.

The rearrangement joins TRBV21-1 to TRBJ1-1; the table gives TRBD1 as D, unverified against the DNA. TRBV21-1 is listed as a pseudogene. The CDR3 covers 17 residues. As DNA, the CDR3 is TGTGCCAGCAGCAAAGTTGGGGACAGACAAATGAACACTGAAGCTTTCTTT. The encoded protein is CASSKVGDRQMNTEAFF.

This clone was found once. The genes are TRBV29-1 and TRBJ2-7; TRBD2 agrees at 13 bases. V was pared by 5 bases and J by 2 bases, with 6 bases of the junction left unmatched. CDR3 length: 15 residues. CDR1 and CDR2 from the germline V gene are SQVTM and ANQGSEA. The CDR3 region is CSVTPGLAGPYEQYF. CDR3 in DNA: TGCAGCGTTACTCCGGGACTAGCGGGACCCTACGAGCAGTACTTC.

The chain combines TRBV27 with TRBJ2-7; D possibly corresponds to TRBD1 (5 bases). CDR1 and CDR2 (germline): MNHEY, SMNVEV (reference sequence). There are 15 residues in the CDR3. Trimming took off 5 bases at V and 1 base at J, with 15 bases between the two ends. CDR3 sequence reads: CASSPQGMLSYEQYF. DNA for the CDR3: TGTGCCAGCAGTCCGCAGGGAATGTTATCCTACGAGCAGTACTTC.

This chain's CDR3 is CSVVSGSEVSYNEQFF. The DNA of the CDR3 is TGCAGCGTTGTATCGGGGAGTGAAGTCTCCTACAATGAGCAGTTCTTC. The gene calls are TRBV29-1 and TRBJ2-1, with D possibly matching TRBD2 (5 bases). V was cut by 4 bases and J by 0 bases, with 16 bases left in between. The CDR3 runs 16 residues. Germline loops: CDR1 SQVTM, CDR2 ANQGSEA.

The V gene is TRBV27, the J gene TRBJ2-2; no definite D call. Trimming left V 8 bases short and J 3 bases short, with 13 bases between. CDR3 length: 14 amino acids. The germline gives CDR1 MNHEY, CDR2 SMNVEV (reference sequence). DNA for the CDR3: TGTGCCAGCCAATTCCGCATAGACACCGGGGAGCTGTTTTTT. Its translation: CASQFRIDTGELFF.

The V call is TRBV29-1, the J call TRBJ1-1; 7 nucleotides agree with TRBD1. V was clipped by 4 bases and J by 2 bases; unmatched bases: 7. CDR3 size: 14 residues. From germline, CDR1 is SQVTM and CDR2 ANQGSEA. The CDR3, as DNA: TGCAGCGTTGTCCCTCGACAGGGTAACACTGAAGCTTTCTTT. Translation: CSVVPRQGNTEAFF.

The chain is built from TRBV27 and TRBJ1-4; 7 positions agree with TRBD1. J was trimmed by 1 base and V by 7 bases; bases with no gene match: 3. The CDR3 is 14 residues long. The germline V gene has CDR1 MNHEY and CDR2 SMNVEV (reference sequence). The CDR3 DNA sequence: TGTGCCAGCACCTGGACAGGAACTAATGAAAAACTGTTTTTT. Translation gives CASTWTGTNEKLFF.

The V call is TRBV29-1, the J call TRBJ2-1, with unresolved D. Germline loops: CDR1 SQVTM, CDR2 ANQGSEA. Deletions cut 3 bases from V and 2 bases from J, with 14 bases between. The CDR3 runs 15 residues. The DNA of the CDR3 is TGCAGCGTTGAGTCCGAGACGAGGCCCTACAATGAGCAGTTCTTC. It translates to CSVESETRPYNEQFF.

This sequence joins TRBV10-2 and TRBJ2-2; TRBD2 matches at 7 bases. CDR1 and CDR2 from the germline V gene are WSHSY and SAAADI. The CDR3 is made up of 16 amino acids. The V segment lost 7 bases and the J segment 1 base; nucleotides outside the gene matches: 9. The CDR3 loop is CASTVPWGGNTGELFF. In DNA form, the CDR3 reads TGCGCCAGCACTGTACCTTGGGGGGGGAACACCGGGGAGCTGTTTTTT.

The rearrangement links TRBV5-1 to TRBJ2-1; D not certain. The V gene's germline CDR1 is SGHRS and CDR2 YFSETQ. The V and J ends lost 2 bases and 1 base respectively, with 10 bases between them. The CDR3 is 15 amino acids. The CDR3 region is CASSLEVPSYNEQFF. CDR3 nucleotides: TGCGCCAGCAGCTTAGAAGTGCCTTCCTACAATGAGCAGTTCTTC.

The table lists this clone with a count of one. The V call is TRBV19, the J call TRBJ2-2; 11 bases fit TRBD2. The length of the CDR3 is 17 residues. Germline V gene lookup returns CDR1 LNHDA and CDR2 SQIVND (reference sequence). The J segment lost 4 bases and the V segment lost 8 bases, leaving 12 bases of the junction unmatched. CDR3 sequence (DNA): TGTGCCAGTGGGGATCGACTAGCGGGGAAATTCACCGGGGAGCTGTTTTTT. Its protein product is CASGDRLAGKFTGELFF.

CDR3 in DNA: TGCGCCAGCAGTGAGCCCTATAAGACTAGCGAGGACGCTTCGGATACGCAGTATTTT. It encodes CASSEPYKTSEDASDTQYF. The V gene is TRBV10-2, the J gene TRBJ2-3; 8 bases agree with TRBD2. The CDR3 totals 19 residues. CDR1 is WSHSY and CDR2 is SAAADI in the germline V gene. The J segment lost 6 bases and the V segment lost 2 bases, leaving 19 bases of the junction unmatched.